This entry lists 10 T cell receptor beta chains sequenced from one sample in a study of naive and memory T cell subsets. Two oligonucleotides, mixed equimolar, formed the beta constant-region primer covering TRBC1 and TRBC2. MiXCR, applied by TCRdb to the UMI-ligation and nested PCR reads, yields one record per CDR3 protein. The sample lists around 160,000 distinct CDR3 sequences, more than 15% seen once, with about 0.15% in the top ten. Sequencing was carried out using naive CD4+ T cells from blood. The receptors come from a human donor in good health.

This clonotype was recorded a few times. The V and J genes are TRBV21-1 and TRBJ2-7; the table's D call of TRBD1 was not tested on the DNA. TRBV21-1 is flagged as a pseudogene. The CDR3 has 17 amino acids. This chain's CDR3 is CASIPPSTGEYTLGQYF. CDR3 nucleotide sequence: TGTGCCAGCATCCCCCCCTCGACAGGGGAGTACACGTTGGGGCAGTACTTC.

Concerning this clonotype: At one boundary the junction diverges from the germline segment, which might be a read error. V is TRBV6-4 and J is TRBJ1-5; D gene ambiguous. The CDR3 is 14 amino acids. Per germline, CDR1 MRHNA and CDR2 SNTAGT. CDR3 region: CASSETNGNQPQHF. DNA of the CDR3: TGTGCCAGCAGTGAGACAAACGGGAATCAGCCCCAGCATTTC.

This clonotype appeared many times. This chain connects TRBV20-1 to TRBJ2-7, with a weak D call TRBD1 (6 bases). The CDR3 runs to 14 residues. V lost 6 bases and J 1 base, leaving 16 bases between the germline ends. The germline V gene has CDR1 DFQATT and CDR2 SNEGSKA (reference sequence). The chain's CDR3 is CSAQKGDISYEQYF. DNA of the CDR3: TGCAGTGCCCAAAAGGGGGACATTTCCTACGAGCAGTACTTC.

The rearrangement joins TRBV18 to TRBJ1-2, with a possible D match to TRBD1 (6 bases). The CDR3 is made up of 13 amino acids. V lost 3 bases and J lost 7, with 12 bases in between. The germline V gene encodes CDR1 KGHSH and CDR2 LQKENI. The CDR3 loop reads CASSPGQGTGYTF. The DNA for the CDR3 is TGTGCCAGCTCACCCGGTCAGGGGACTGGCTACACCTTC.

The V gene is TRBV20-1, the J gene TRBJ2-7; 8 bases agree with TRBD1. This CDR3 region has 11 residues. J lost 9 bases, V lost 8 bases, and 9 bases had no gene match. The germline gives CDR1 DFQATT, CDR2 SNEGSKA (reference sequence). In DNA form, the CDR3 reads TGCAGTTTAGAGACAGGGGATCGGCAGTACTTC. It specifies CSLETGDRQYF.

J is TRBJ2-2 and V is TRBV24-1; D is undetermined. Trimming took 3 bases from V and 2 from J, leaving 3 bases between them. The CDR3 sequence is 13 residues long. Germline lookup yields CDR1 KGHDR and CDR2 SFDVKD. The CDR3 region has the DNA TGTGCCACCAGTGATCCAAACACCGGGGAGCTGTTTTTT. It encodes CATSDPNTGELFF.

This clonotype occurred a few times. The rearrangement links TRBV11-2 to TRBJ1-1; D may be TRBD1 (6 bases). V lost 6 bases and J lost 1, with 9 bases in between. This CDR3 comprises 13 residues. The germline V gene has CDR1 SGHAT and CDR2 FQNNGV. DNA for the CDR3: TGTGCCAGCAGGAGACAGGAGAACACTGAAGCTTTCTTT. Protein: CASRRQENTEAFF.

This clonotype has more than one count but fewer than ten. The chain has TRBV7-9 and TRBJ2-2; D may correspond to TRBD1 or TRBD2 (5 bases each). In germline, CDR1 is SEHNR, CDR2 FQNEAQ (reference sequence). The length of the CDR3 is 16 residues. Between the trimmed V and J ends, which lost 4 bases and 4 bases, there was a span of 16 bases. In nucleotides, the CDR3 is TGTGCCAGCAGCTGGTTCCGGGGCGGTGGCACCGGGGAGCTGTTTTTT. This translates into CASSWFRGGGTGELFF.

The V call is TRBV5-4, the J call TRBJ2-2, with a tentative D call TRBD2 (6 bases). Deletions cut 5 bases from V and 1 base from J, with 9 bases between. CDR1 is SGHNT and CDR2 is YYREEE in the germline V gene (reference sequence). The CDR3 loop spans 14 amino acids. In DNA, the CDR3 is TGTGCCAGCAGATCCGGGGGGAACACCGGGGAGCTGTTTTTT. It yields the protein CASRSGGNTGELFF.

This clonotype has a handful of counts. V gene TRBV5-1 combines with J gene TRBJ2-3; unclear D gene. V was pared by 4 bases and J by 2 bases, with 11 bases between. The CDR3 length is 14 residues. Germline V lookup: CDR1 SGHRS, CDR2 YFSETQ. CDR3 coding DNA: TGCGCCAGCAGCCCTATAGGTCTCACAGATACGCAGTATTTT. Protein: CASSPIGLTDTQYF.